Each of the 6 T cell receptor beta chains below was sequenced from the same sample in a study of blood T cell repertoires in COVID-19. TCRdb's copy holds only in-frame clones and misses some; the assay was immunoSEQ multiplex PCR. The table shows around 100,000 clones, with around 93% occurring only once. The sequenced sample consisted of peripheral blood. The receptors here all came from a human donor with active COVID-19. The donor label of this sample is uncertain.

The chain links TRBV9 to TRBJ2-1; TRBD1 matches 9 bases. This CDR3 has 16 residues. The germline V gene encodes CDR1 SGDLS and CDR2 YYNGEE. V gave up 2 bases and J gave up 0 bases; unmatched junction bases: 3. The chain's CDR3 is CASSVPGQGSYNEQFF. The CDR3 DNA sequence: TGTGCCAGCAGCGTCCCGGGACAGGGCTCCTACAATGAGCAGTTCTTC.

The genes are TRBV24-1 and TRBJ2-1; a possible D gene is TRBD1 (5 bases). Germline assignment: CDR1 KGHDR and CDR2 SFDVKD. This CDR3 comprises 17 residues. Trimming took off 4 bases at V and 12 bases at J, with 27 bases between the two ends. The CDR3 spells CATSDPSRAGRDGLQFF. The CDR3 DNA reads TGTGCCACCAGTGACCCCTCCAGGGCAGGGCGAGATGGTTTGCAGTTCTTC.

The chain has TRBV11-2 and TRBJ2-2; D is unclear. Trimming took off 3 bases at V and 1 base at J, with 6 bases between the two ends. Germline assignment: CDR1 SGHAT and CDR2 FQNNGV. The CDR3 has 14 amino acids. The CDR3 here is CASSFIGNTGELFF. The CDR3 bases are TGTGCCAGCAGCTTCATCGGGAACACCGGGGAGCTGTTTTTT. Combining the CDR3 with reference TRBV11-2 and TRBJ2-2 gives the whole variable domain EAGVAQSPRYKIIEKRQSVAFWCNPISGHATLYWYQQILGQGPKLLIQFQNNGVVDDSQLPKDRFSAERLKGVDSTLKIQPAKLEDSAVYLCASSFIGNTGELFFGEGSRLTVL.

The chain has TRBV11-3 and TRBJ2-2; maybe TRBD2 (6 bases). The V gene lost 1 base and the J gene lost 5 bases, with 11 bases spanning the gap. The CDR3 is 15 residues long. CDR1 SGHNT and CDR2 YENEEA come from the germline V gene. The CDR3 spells CASSLAAGGTGELFF. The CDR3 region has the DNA TGTGCCAGCAGCTTAGCAGCGGGCGGGACCGGGGAGCTGTTTTTT.

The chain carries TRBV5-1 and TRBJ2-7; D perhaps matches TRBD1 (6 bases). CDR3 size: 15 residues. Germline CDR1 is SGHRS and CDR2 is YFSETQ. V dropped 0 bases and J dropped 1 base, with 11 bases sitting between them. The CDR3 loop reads CASSLASQGSYEQYF. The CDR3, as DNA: TGCGCCAGCAGCTTGGCCTCGCAGGGGTCCTACGAGCAGTACTTC.

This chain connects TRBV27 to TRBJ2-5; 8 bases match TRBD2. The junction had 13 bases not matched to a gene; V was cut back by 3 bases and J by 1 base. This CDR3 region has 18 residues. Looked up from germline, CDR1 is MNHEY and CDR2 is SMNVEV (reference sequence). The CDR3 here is CASSFTGGSLILQETQYF. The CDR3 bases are TGTGCCAGCAGTTTCACGGGGGGGTCCCTTATCCTCCAAGAGACCCAGTACTTC.